The 8 T cell receptor beta chains reported below all come from one sample, sequenced in a study of early T cells in non-severe SARS-CoV-2 infection. MiXCR, applied by TCRdb to the 5' RACE reads, yields one record per CDR3 protein. The sample includes roughly 100,000 distinct CDR3 sequences, around 13% of them seen just once. Input material: whole blood. The origin of the receptors is an adult who was a healthcare worker with PCR-confirmed SARS-CoV-2 infection or an uninfected control (not recorded which).

At least ten counts were recorded for this clonotype. The chain employs TRBV25-1 and TRBJ2-3; D unresolved. CDR3 size: 15 residues. Germline V gene lookup returns CDR1 MGHDK and CDR2 SYGVNS. Trimming stripped 11 bases from V and 4 bases from J, with 22 bases between. Here the CDR3 DNA reads TGTGCCGTTAACCCGTACGGGTTCGACGCAGATACGCAGTATTTT. Its protein product is CAVNPYGFDADTQYF.

This clonotype was detected only a few times. The chain links TRBV5-1 to TRBJ2-3, with 7 positions matching TRBD2. The germline CDR1 and CDR2 sequences are SGHRS and YFSETQ. V lost 5 bases, J lost 4 bases, and 13 bases stayed unmatched. This CDR3 contains 16 residues. CDR3 amino acids: CASSPLTGGKADTQYF. CDR3 nucleotide sequence: TGCGCCAGCAGTCCCTTAACGGGGGGAAAAGCAGATACGCAGTATTTT.

This clonotype was counted at least ten times. V usage is TRBV15 and J usage is TRBJ2-1; D tentatively reads TRBD1 or TRBD2 (6 bases each). The germline gives CDR1 LNHNV, CDR2 YYDKDF (reference sequence). CDR3 length equals 20 residues. V was pared by 0 bases and J by 10 bases, with 31 bases between. The CDR3 spells CATSRDLEGVSGHPSGEQFF. In DNA form, the CDR3 reads TGTGCCACCAGCAGAGATCTTGAGGGAGTATCGGGACACCCAAGCGGGGAGCAGTTCTTC. Together with reference TRBV15 and TRBJ2-1, the CDR3 gives the full variable domain: DAMVIQNPRYQVTQFGKPVTLSCSQTLNHNVMYWYQQKSSQAPKLLFHYYDKDFNNEADTPDNFQSRRPNTSFCFLDIRSPGLGDTAMYLCATSRDLEGVSGHPSGEQFFGPGTRLTVL.

This clonotype was counted between two and nine times. This chain links TRBV7-2 with TRBJ2-7; a weak D match, TRBD1 (6 bases). This CDR3 is 12 amino acids long. V lost 4 bases, J lost 4 bases, and 8 bases lay in between. Germline V gene lookup returns CDR1 SGHTA and CDR2 FQGNSA. CDR3 region: CASSSQGYEQYF. The CDR3 coding sequence is TGTGCCAGCAGCTCCCAGGGGTACGAGCAGTACTTC.

This clonotype was detected many times. The CDR3 bases are TGCAGTGCTCACAGGGGGCCCACAGATACGCAGTATTTT. Amino acid sequence: CSAHRGPTDTQYF. This rearrangement joins TRBV20-1 to TRBJ2-3, with 9 bases lining up with TRBD1. The germline V gene has CDR1 DFQATT and CDR2 SNEGSKA (reference sequence). CDR3 size: 13 residues. V lost 5 bases to trimming and J lost 2 bases; unmatched junction nucleotides: 2.

The chain uses TRBV2 and TRBJ2-5; 7 nucleotides agree with TRBD2. Germline V CDR1 and CDR2: SNHLY, FYNNEI. Trimming removed 6 bases from V and 2 bases from J; junction bases left unmatched: 9. The CDR3 spans 15 residues. The CDR3: CASSLGGSKQETQYF. The CDR3 nucleotides are TGTGCCAGCAGCCTGGGGGGGAGTAAGCAAGAGACCCAGTACTTC.

This clonotype was observed at least ten times. This chain uses TRBV3-1 with TRBJ1-1; no definite D call. This CDR3 is 17 amino acids long. The V gene lost 3 bases and the J gene lost 5 bases, with 22 bases spanning the gap. Germline lookup yields CDR1 LGHDT and CDR2 YNNKEL (reference sequence). The CDR3: CASSQRSVLTRLTEAFF. The DNA for the CDR3 is TGTGCCAGCAGCCAGAGATCAGTCCTGACTCGCCTAACTGAAGCTTTCTTT.

This clonotype was detected a few times. This chain uses TRBV15 with TRBJ1-1; tentatively, D is TRBD1 (5 bases). This CDR3 has 14 amino acids. Trimming pared 0 bases from V and 5 bases from J, leaving 10 bases between. Germline CDR1 reads LNHNV; CDR2 reads YYDKDF (reference sequence). The CDR3, as DNA: TGTGCCACCAGCAGAGATAGAGGGGATACTGAAGCTTTCTTT. This sequence encodes CATSRDRGDTEAFF.